A selection of T cell receptor beta chains follows, all from one sample in a study of shared clonotypes between healthy human individuals. Method: immunoSEQ multiplex PCR; TCRdb's copy keeps in-frame clones and lacks some. The table has over 700,000 clones, approximately 77% seen once. The sequenced sample was memory CD4+ T cells sorted from blood. Source of these receptors: a woman aged 25 to 45 in good health. CDR3s include the opening cysteine and the closing phenylalanine or tryptophan. A D gene is named only where the DNA matches it firmly. The listing skips clone size in some rows; elsewhere it reads once, few, many or a size class.

clone_size d_call j_call v_call cdr3_aa cdr3_nt
. . TRBJ1-2 TRBV29-1 CSVVWNYGYTF TGCAGCGTTGTTTGGAATTATGGCTACACCTTC
few . TRBJ2-3 TRBV5-1 CASSLEPSTDTQYF TGCGCCAGCAGTTTAGAACCTAGCACAGATACGCAGTATTTT
. . TRBJ1-3 TRBV27 CASSGSGNTIYF TGTGCCAGCAGTGGCTCTGGAAACACCATATATTTT
few . TRBJ1-5 TRBV2 CASRAEYQPQHF TGTGCCAGCAGGGCTGAGTATCAGCCCCAGCATTTT
. TRBD1 TRBJ1-2 TRBV28 CASSLGPGRGNTF TGTGCCAGCAGTTTAGGTCCCGGCAGGGGGAACACCTTC
few TRBD1 TRBJ2-1 TRBV5-1 CASSPGTVGNEQFF TGCGCCAGCAGCCCCGGGACAGTAGGCAATGAGCAGTTCTTC
. . TRBJ2-2 TRBV7-7 CASSFGVRTGELFF TGTGCCAGCAGCTTTGGGGTACGGACCGGGGAGCTGTTTTTT
. TRBD2 TRBJ2-1 TRBV5-1 CASSLIAGNNNEQFF TGCGCCAGCAGCTTAATAGCGGGAAACAACAATGAGCAGTTCTTC
. TRBD2 TRBJ2-7 TRBV28 CASRPFGRGGGRYEQYF TGTGCCAGCAGGCCCTTCGGCCGGGGGGGCGGGAGATACGAGCAGTACTTC
. TRBD1 TRBJ2-7 TRBV28 CASKMGTGSYEQYF TGTGCCAGCAAGATGGGGACAGGGTCCTACGAGCAGTACTTC